The 29 T cell receptor beta chains below all came from one sample that was sequenced in a study of siplizumab effects on memory and regulatory T cells. TCRdb keeps only in-frame clones here, not all; method: immunoSEQ multiplex PCR. The sample consists of 100,000 or so clones, about 91% of them appearing once. The source material was CD4+ T cells sorted from blood. Receptor source: a human donor in good health. Some clones in this sample may be carry-over from other donors' samples.

The chain carries TRBV28 and TRBJ2-3; 11 bases line up with TRBD2. Trimming at V came to 5 bases and at J to 1 base, leaving 2 bases not matched to a gene. The CDR3 is 15 residues long. Germline CDR1 is MDHEN and CDR2 is SYDVKM. The CDR3 coding sequence is TGTGCCAGCAGTCCACTAGCGGGAGGCACAGATACGCAGTATTTT. This sequence encodes CASSPLAGGTDTQYF.

V and J are TRBV7-2 and TRBJ1-2, with TRBD1 matching over 8 bases. The germline gives CDR1 SGHTA, CDR2 FQGNSA. V was pared by 5 bases and J by 6 bases, with 8 bases of the junction left unmatched. The CDR3 extends over 14 amino acids. The CDR3: CASSTRQGPHGYTF. The CDR3 DNA is TGTGCCAGCAGCACCCGACAGGGGCCACATGGCTACACCTTC.

The chain employs TRBV27 and TRBJ2-7; D is perhaps TRBD1 (5 bases). V was shortened by 5 bases and J by 0 bases, with 14 bases between the two germline ends. The CDR3 runs 15 residues. Germline V CDR1 and CDR2: MNHEY, SMNVEV (reference sequence). The CDR3 here is CASSDTGLSSYEQYF. The CDR3 coding sequence is TGTGCCAGCAGTGACACAGGTCTAAGCTCCTACGAGCAGTACTTC.

This rearrangement joins TRBV5-8 to TRBJ2-7; weak D call: TRBD2 (6 bases). CDR3 length: 12 residues. Germline assignment: CDR1 SGHTS and CDR2 YDEGEE. The ends were cut back, 1 base at V and 9 bases at J, with 11 bases in the middle. The DNA of the CDR3 is TGTGCCAGCAGCTTGCAAGGAGGGTGGCAGTACTTC. It yields the protein CASSLQGGWQYF.

The chain has TRBV28 and TRBJ2-7; 12 bases fit TRBD2. This CDR3 region has 16 residues. CDR1 is MDHEN, CDR2 SYDVKM, per germline. V lost 2 bases and J lost 5; bases outside the gene matches: 7. The CDR3 bases are TGTGCCAGCAGTTTAGTGACTAGCGGGAGAGTAAACGAGCAGTACTTC. It translates to CASSLVTSGRVNEQYF.

The genes are TRBV2 and TRBJ2-5; no clear D gene. The germline CDR1 and CDR2 sequences are SNHLY and FYNNEI. The V gene lost 8 bases and the J gene lost 0 bases, with 4 bases spanning the gap. The CDR3 length is 11 residues. The CDR3 region is CASRDQETQYF. The CDR3 coding sequence is TGTGCCAGCCGGGACCAAGAGACCCAGTACTTC.

The sample holds one count of this clone. This chain joins TRBV5-1 and TRBJ1-2; TRBD1 is a possible D gene (5 bases). In germline, CDR1 is SGHRS, CDR2 YFSETQ. CDR3 size: 14 residues. Trimming stripped 0 bases from V and 3 bases from J, with 9 bases between. As DNA, the CDR3 is TGCGCCAGCAGCTTGGAAGGGGACTACTATGGCTACACCTTC. The encoded protein is CASSLEGDYYGYTF.

V is TRBV5-1 and J is TRBJ1-2; TRBD1 matches at 10 bases. Germline V gene sequence: CDR1 SGHRS, CDR2 YFSETQ. Losses at the gene ends were 5 bases for V and 6 bases for J; bases not matched to a gene: 7. This CDR3 comprises 14 residues. CDR3 bases: TGCGCCAGCAGATCCCGGACAGGGGGTGATGGCTACACCTTC. Residues: CASRSRTGGDGYTF. The full variable domain, with the rest looked up from reference TRBV5-1 and TRBJ1-2, is KAGVTQTPRYLIKTRGQQVTLSCSPISGHRSVSWYQQTPGQGLQFLFEYFSETQRNKGNFPGRFSGRQFSNSRSEMNVSTLELGDSALYLCASRSRTGGDGYTFGSGTRLTVV.

The gene calls are TRBV5-5 and TRBJ1-5; D is possibly TRBD1 (5 bases). Trimming removed 4 bases from V and 1 base from J, with 12 bases in between. Germline V gives CDR1 SGHKS, CDR2 YYEKEE (reference sequence). CDR3 length: 15 amino acids. Here the CDR3 reads CASSLGTVSNQPQHF. The CDR3 DNA follows: TGTGCCAGCAGCCTCGGGACGGTGAGCAATCAGCCCCAGCATTTT.

The chain joins TRBV19 to TRBJ2-7; D gene unclear. The V gene's germline CDR1 is LNHDA and CDR2 SQIVND (reference sequence). V was shortened by 3 bases and J by 2 bases, with 11 bases between the two germline ends. The CDR3 runs 14 residues. The CDR3 DNA follows: TGTGCCAGTAGTATGGCACTGGACCCCTACGAGCAGTACTTC. Translation gives CASSMALDPYEQYF.

The chain employs TRBV7-2 and TRBJ2-3, with a possible D match to TRBD2 (6 bases). Germline V lookup: CDR1 SGHTA, CDR2 FQGNSA. The V and J ends lost 3 bases and 1 base respectively, with 11 bases between them. The CDR3 consists of 15 residues. CDR3 nucleotide sequence: TGTGCCAGCAGCTTGCGGGCGGGACGCACAGATACGCAGTATTTT. Residues: CASSLRAGRTDTQYF.

The chain has TRBV5-8 and TRBJ2-1; D unclear. V was shortened by 0 bases and J by 7 bases, with 8 bases between the two germline ends. Germline V lookup: CDR1 SGHTS, CDR2 YDEGEE. The CDR3 covers 13 residues. The CDR3 spells CASSLATTNEQFF. The CDR3 coding sequence is TGTGCCAGCAGCTTGGCCACAACAAATGAGCAGTTCTTC.

The chain employs TRBV7-2 and TRBJ1-5; D unresolved. Germline-derived CDR1 and CDR2 are SGHTA and FQGNSA. The CDR3 consists of 15 residues. V was clipped by 3 bases and J by 1 base, with 10 bases between them. The CDR3 sequence: CASSLQQKSNQPQHF. The CDR3 bases are TGTGCCAGCAGCTTGCAACAGAAAAGCAATCAGCCCCAGCATTTT.

The genes are TRBV5-1 and TRBJ1-2; 8 positions agree with TRBD1. Trimming removed 4 bases from V and 6 bases from J; junction bases left unmatched: 8. The CDR3 totals 14 residues. Germline CDR1 SGHRS, CDR2 YFSETQ. This CDR3 is CASSLLGTGDGYTF. As DNA, the CDR3 is TGCGCCAGCAGCCTCCTCGGGACAGGAGATGGCTACACCTTC.

The table lists this clone with a few counts. V gene TRBV19 combines with J gene TRBJ2-7, with 8 bases that match TRBD1. CDR3 length: 15 residues. Germline values: CDR1 LNHDA, CDR2 SQIVND (reference sequence). V lost 6 bases to trimming and J lost 5 bases; unmatched junction nucleotides: 12. The CDR3 DNA follows: TGTGCCAGTAGCGAGGGACAGGTGGGTTGGAACGAGCAGTACTTC. Translated: CASSEGQVGWNEQYF.

This clone was seen just once. The gene calls are TRBV27 and TRBJ2-3; D unclear. CDR3 length: 12 residues. V was shortened by 2 bases and J by 2 bases, with 2 bases between the two germline ends. Germline V gene lookup returns CDR1 MNHEY and CDR2 SMNVEV (reference sequence). Written as DNA, the CDR3 is TGTGCCAGCAGTTTACTCACAGATACGCAGTATTTT. This gives the protein CASSLLTDTQYF.

This rearrangement joins TRBV14 to TRBJ2-3; 8 positions match TRBD1. Looked up from germline, CDR1 is SGHDN and CDR2 is FVKESK. J was trimmed by 0 bases and V by 4 bases; bases with no gene match: 3. The CDR3 has 15 residues. This CDR3 is CASSLRGQSTDTQYF. For the CDR3, the DNA is TGTGCCAGCAGCCTCAGGGGGCAGAGCACAGATACGCAGTATTTT.

Only one count was recorded for this clone. V is TRBV2 and J is TRBJ2-6, with 7 bases lining up with TRBD2. The CDR3 contains 17 residues. V lost 8 bases, J lost 3 bases, and 13 bases stayed unmatched. Germline V gene lookup returns CDR1 SNHLY and CDR2 FYNNEI. The CDR3 DNA is TGTGCCAGCCATTTAGCGGGTCTCTCTAATGGGGCCAACGTCCTGACTTTC. The encoded protein is CASHLAGLSNGANVLTF.

The chain employs TRBV5-1 and TRBJ2-7; TRBD2 aligns across 11 bases. CDR1 and CDR2 from the germline V gene are SGHRS and YFSETQ. This CDR3 region has 15 residues. With V trimmed by 4 bases and J by 1 base, 4 bases remained unmatched. DNA for the CDR3: TGCGCCAGCAGCAGAACTAGCGGGGGTTCCTACGAGCAGTACTTC. Protein: CASSRTSGGSYEQYF. Supplemented by reference TRBV5-1 and TRBJ2-7, the full variable domain reads KAGVTQTPRYLIKTRGQQVTLSCSPISGHRSVSWYQQTPGQGLQFLFEYFSETQRNKGNFPGRFSGRQFSNSRSEMNVSTLELGDSALYLCASSRTSGGSYEQYFGPGTRLTVT.

The chain has TRBV11-1 and TRBJ2-7; 8 positions agree with TRBD1. Germline V gives CDR1 SGHAT, CDR2 FQDESV (reference sequence). The CDR3 is 15 residues long. Unmatched junction bases numbered 9, after V lost 5 bases and J lost 3 bases. CDR3 sequence (DNA): TGTGCCAGCAGCACTGGGACAGGTGCCTACTACGAGCAGTACTTC. It encodes CASSTGTGAYYEQYF. Together with reference TRBV11-1 and TRBJ2-7, the CDR3 gives the full variable domain: EAEVAQSPRYKITEKSQAVAFWCDPISGHATLYWYRQILGQGPELLVQFQDESVVDDSQLPKDRFSAERLKGVDSTLKIQPAELGDSAMYLCASSTGTGAYYEQYFGPGTRLTVT.

As DNA, the CDR3 is TGTGCCAGCAGTTTCCGGGACAGGGGAAGCTACGAGCAGTACTTC. Protein product: CASSFRDRGSYEQYF. The chain has TRBV28 and TRBJ2-7; 10 nucleotides match TRBD1. There are 15 residues in the CDR3. Germline trimming cut 3 bases from V and 3 bases from J; bases unmatched to any gene: 5. Germline CDR1 is MDHEN and CDR2 is SYDVKM.

The table lists this clone with a count of one. The chain joins TRBV5-5 to TRBJ1-3; no definite D call. The CDR3 has 15 amino acids. Germline CDR1 and CDR2: SGHKS and YYEKEE (reference sequence). V lost 4 bases and J 1 base, leaving 12 bases between the germline ends. CDR3 DNA sequence: TGTGCCAGCAGCACGGCAGGCGAGTCTGGAAACACCATATATTTT. It translates to CASSTAGESGNTIYF.

V and J are TRBV7-2 and TRBJ2-2; D is possibly TRBD2 (6 bases). This CDR3 has 14 amino acids. The ends were cut back, 4 bases at V and 8 bases at J, with 14 bases in the middle. The germline gives CDR1 SGHTA, CDR2 FQGNSA. DNA for the CDR3: TGTGCCAGCAGCTCAACGGGGGTTTATGGGGAGCTGTTTTTT. As protein: CASSSTGVYGELFF. Drawing the rest from reference TRBV7-2 and TRBJ2-2, the complete variable domain is GAGVSQSPSNKVTEKGKDVELRCDPISGHTALYWYRQSLGQGLEFLIYFQGNSAPDKSGLPSDRFSAERTGGSVSTLTIQRTQQEDSAVYLCASSSTGVYGELFFGEGSRLTVL.

The chain joins TRBV29-1 to TRBJ2-7; D gene uncertain. Germline-derived CDR1 and CDR2 are SQVTM and ANQGSEA. This CDR3 has 12 residues. V lost 2 bases and J lost 6, with 11 bases in between. DNA for the CDR3: TGCAGCGTTGAAATCGGGTACCTCGAGCAGTACTTC. Translated: CSVEIGYLEQYF.

This sequence joins TRBV7-9 and TRBJ1-2, with D perhaps matching TRBD1 (6 bases). CDR1 and CDR2 from the germline V gene are SEHNR and FQNEAQ (reference sequence). With 6 bases removed from V and 3 bases from J, the gap between germline ends came to 17 bases. The CDR3 has 15 amino acids. CDR3 sequence (DNA): TGTGCCAGCAGGAGGGGGAACCTGGGTCACTATGGCTACACCTTC. Its protein is CASRRGNLGHYGYTF.

J is TRBJ2-7 and V is TRBV7-2; 7 bases match TRBD2. Looked up from germline, CDR1 is SGHTA and CDR2 is FQGNSA. V lost 2 bases and J lost 2; bases outside the gene matches: 6. CDR3 length: 15 amino acids. The CDR3 nucleotides read TGTGCCAGCAGCTTAAGCCCAGGGACTACCTACGAGCAGTACTTC. Its translation is CASSLSPGTTYEQYF.

V gene TRBV29-1 combines with J gene TRBJ2-7; D not certain. The CDR3 spans 14 residues. The V end lost 4 bases, the J end lost 2 bases, and 15 bases lay between the germline ends. Germline V gene lookup returns CDR1 SQVTM and CDR2 ANQGSEA. CDR3 residues: CSVGWPGHTYEQYF. DNA for the CDR3: TGCAGCGTTGGCTGGCCGGGTCACACCTACGAGCAGTACTTC.

The rearrangement uses TRBV18 and TRBJ2-5, with D possibly matching TRBD2 (5 bases). Germline lookup yields CDR1 KGHSH and CDR2 LQKENI. Trimming pared 3 bases from V and 5 bases from J, leaving 13 bases between. This CDR3 region has 14 residues. The CDR3 nucleotides are TGTGCCAGCTCACCCCCTTCGGTAGCGGAGACCCAGTACTTC. This gives the protein CASSPPSVAETQYF.

This rearrangement joins TRBV27 to TRBJ2-1; D is unresolved. This CDR3 is built from 14 residues. V gave up 0 bases and J gave up 5 bases, with 8 bases separating them. CDR1 and CDR2 (germline): MNHEY, SMNVEV (reference sequence). The CDR3 region is CASSLSGNHNEQFF. The CDR3 DNA reads as TGTGCCAGCAGTTTATCGGGCAACCACAATGAGCAGTTCTTC.